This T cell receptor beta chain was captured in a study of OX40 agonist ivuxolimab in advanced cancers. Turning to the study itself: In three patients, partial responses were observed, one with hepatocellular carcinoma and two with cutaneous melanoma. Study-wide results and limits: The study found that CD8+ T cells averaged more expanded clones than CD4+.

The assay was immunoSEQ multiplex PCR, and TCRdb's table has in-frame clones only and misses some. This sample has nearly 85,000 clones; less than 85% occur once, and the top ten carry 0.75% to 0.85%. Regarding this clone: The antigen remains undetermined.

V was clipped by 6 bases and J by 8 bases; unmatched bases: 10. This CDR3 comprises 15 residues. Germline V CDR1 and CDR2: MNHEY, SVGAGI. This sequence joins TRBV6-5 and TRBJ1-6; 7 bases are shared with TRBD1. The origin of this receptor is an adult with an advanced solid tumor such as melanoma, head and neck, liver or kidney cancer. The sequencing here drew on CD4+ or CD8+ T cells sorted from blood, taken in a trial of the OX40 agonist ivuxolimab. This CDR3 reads CASSAMDRFDSPLHF. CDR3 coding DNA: TGTGCCAGCAGCGCTATGGACAGGTTTGATTCACCCCTCCACTTT.